A selection of T cell receptor beta chains follows, all from one sample in a study of cytomegalovirus exposure and HLA in healthy donors. Sequencing used immunoSEQ multiplex PCR; TCRdb keeps in-frame clones, though not all of them. There are about 180,000 clones in the sample; roughly four fifths occur only once, and around 2.2% lies in the top ten. Material: PBMCs. The receptors stem from a woman aged 25 to 39 in good health and CMV-seronegative. Both conserved end residues are part of each CDR3. The D gene is left open where the match is weak. The size entry is marked missing in some rows and otherwise reads once, few, many or a size class.

D: .; V: TRBV5-4; J: TRBJ2-7; size: .; DNA: TGTGCCAGCAGCCACCGTTTACGCACAGCCCCCTCCTACGAGCAGTACTTC; CDR3: CASSHRLRTAPSYEQYF
D: .; V: TRBV29-1; J: TRBJ1-1; size: .; DNA: TGCAGCGTTGAGATTAACATGAACACTGAAGCTTTCTTT; CDR3: CSVEINMNTEAFF
D: TRBD1; V: TRBV7-3; J: TRBJ1-6; size: .; DNA: TGTGCCAGCAGCCTCCGGGACAGGGGAAATTCACCCCTCCACTTT; CDR3: CASSLRDRGNSPLHF
D: TRBD2; V: TRBV18; J: TRBJ2-5; size: .; DNA: TGTGCCAGCTCACAACTAGCGGGGATCCAAGAGACCCAGTACTTC; CDR3: CASSQLAGIQETQYF
D: TRBD2; V: TRBV5-5; J: TRBJ2-7; size: .; DNA: TGTGCCAGCAGCTTGTGGGGGGGTCCCCCGTCCTACGAGCAGTACTTC; CDR3: CASSLWGGPPSYEQYF
D: .; V: TRBV6-5; J: TRBJ2-7; size: .; DNA: TGTGCCAGCAGTTACTCGGAGCTTCCTCCCTACGAGCAGTACTTC; CDR3: CASSYSELPPYEQYF
D: .; V: TRBV7-9; J: TRBJ2-1; size: once; DNA: TGTGCCAGCAGCCCGGGACTGGGTCGCTTCTTC; CDR3: CASSPGLGRFF
D: TRBD1; V: TRBV6-6; J: TRBJ2-7; size: .; DNA: TGTGCCAGCAGCCAAGGGACAGCCCTTTGGGGCGAGCAGTACTTC; CDR3: CASSQGTALWGEQYF
D: TRBD1; V: TRBV9; J: TRBJ2-7; size: .; DNA: TGTGCCAGCAGCGCTTTAGGGACAGGGCGAACCTACGAGCAGTACTTC; CDR3: CASSALGTGRTYEQYF
D: .; V: TRBV7-8; J: TRBJ2-3; size: .; DNA: TGTGCCAGCAGCTTAGGTGGGGGGGGCTTGAGCACAGATACGCAGTATTTT; CDR3: CASSLGGGGLSTDTQYF
D: TRBD2; V: TRBV30; J: TRBJ2-7; size: .; DNA: TGTGCCTGGAGTGGTTCGACTAGCGGGAGTGTTTACGAGCAGTACTTC; CDR3: CAWSGSTSGSVYEQYF
D: TRBD2; V: TRBV7-8; J: TRBJ2-5; size: .; DNA: TGTGCCAGCAGCCGCGTGGGCGGGGGGCCCGAGACCCAGTACTTC; CDR3: CASSRVGGGPETQYF
D: TRBD2; V: TRBV28; J: TRBJ2-7; size: .; DNA: TGTGCCTGGAGAGGCACTAGCGGTTCCTACGAGCAGTACTTC; CDR3: CAWRGTSGSYEQYF
D: TRBD1; V: TRBV6-5; J: TRBJ2-1; size: .; DNA: TGTGCCAGCAGTAGGACAGGGGGAGAGCAGTTCTTC; CDR3: CASSRTGGEQFF
D: TRBD1; V: TRBV28; J: TRBJ1-2; size: .; DNA: TGTGCTGGAGGGGGCAGCTCCCCTTATGGCTACACCTTC; CDR3: CAGGGSSPYGYTF
D: .; V: TRBV2; J: TRBJ1-2; size: .; DNA: TGTGCCAGCACCTTACAGCAGGGCTATGGCTACACCTTC; CDR3: CASTLQQGYGYTF
D: TRBD2; V: TRBV5-8; J: TRBJ2-3; size: .; DNA: TGTGCCAGCCTTACTAGCGGAAGAGCAGATACGCAGTATTTT; CDR3: CASLTSGRADTQYF
D: .; V: TRBV19; J: TRBJ1-5; size: .; DNA: TGTGCCAGCAGCCGCCCGGACAGCTTTGTAGGCAATCAGCCCCAGCATTTT; CDR3: CASSRPDSFVGNQPQHF
D: TRBD2; V: TRBV5-1; J: TRBJ2-5; size: .; DNA: TGCGCCAGCAGCTTGGTTGCACGGGAGGGGGAGACCCAGTACTTC; CDR3: CASSLVAREGETQYF
D: .; V: TRBV5-1; J: TRBJ2-1; size: .; DNA: TGCGCCAGCAGCTTGGAGGGACTGAATGAGCAGTTCTTC; CDR3: CASSLEGLNEQFF
D: TRBD1; V: TRBV28; J: TRBJ2-7; size: .; DNA: TGTGCCAGCAACTTCCAGGGGGCGGCGATCTACGAGCAGTACTTC; CDR3: CASNFQGAAIYEQYF
D: .; V: TRBV20-1; J: TRBJ2-5; size: once; DNA: TGCAGTGCTCGTCAAGAGACCCAGTACTTC; CDR3: CSARQETQYF
D: .; V: TRBV27; J: TRBJ1-5; size: few; DNA: TGTGCCAGCAGTTTAAACCCCCAGAACAATCAGCCCCAGCATTTT; CDR3: CASSLNPQNNQPQHF
D: .; V: TRBV11-2; J: TRBJ2-6; size: few; DNA: TGTGCCAGCAGCTCTGGGGCCAACGGCCTGACTTTC; CDR3: CASSSGANGLTF
D: TRBD1; V: TRBV7-2; J: TRBJ2-7; size: .; DNA: TGTGCCAGCAGCTTAGTCGGACAGGGATCGTACGAGCAGTACTTC; CDR3: CASSLVGQGSYEQYF
D: TRBD1; V: TRBV6-1; J: TRBJ1-3; size: .; DNA: TGTGCCAGCAGTGAAGTGACATCACAGGGGAGGAACACCATATATTTT; CDR3: CASSEVTSQGRNTIYF
D: TRBD2; V: TRBV27; J: TRBJ2-3; size: .; DNA: TGTGCCAGCACCTTCCATCCCCCAAGGGGGACTAGCGGGGAAAGCACAGATACGCAGTATTTT; CDR3: CASTFHPPRGTSGESTDTQYF
D: TRBD1; V: TRBV28; J: TRBJ2-6; size: once; DNA: TGTGCCAGCAGTAAGACAGGGGTCGTTCTTTCTGGGGCCAACGGCCTGACTTTC; CDR3: CASSKTGVVLSGANGLTF
D: TRBD1; V: TRBV28; J: TRBJ1-6; size: .; DNA: TGTGCCAGCAGCACAGGGGGCTATAATTCACCCCTCCACTTT; CDR3: CASSTGGYNSPLHF
D: .; V: TRBV5-1; J: TRBJ2-1; size: once; DNA: TGCGCCAGCAGCCCGGGTCTTGGCAGCTCCTCGTGGAATGAGCAGTTCTTC; CDR3: CASSPGLGSSSWNEQFF
D: TRBD2; V: TRBV7-8; J: TRBJ2-5; size: once; DNA: TGTGCCAGCAGCAGCGTTCCGGAACTAGCGGGAGAGGAGACCCAGTACTTC; CDR3: CASSSVPELAGEETQYF